The clone carrying this T cell receptor (beta chain) was picked up a small number of times. Its cognate antigen is unknown. Trimming left V 5 bases short and J 2 bases short, with 16 bases between. The V gene's germline CDR1 is SEHNR and CDR2 FQNEAQ (reference sequence). This CDR3 is 16 amino acids long. The data were obtained in a study of T cells after yellow fever vaccination. General study findings and limits: Weaker, the secondary response peaked sooner, at day 5 versus 15.

They built TCR cDNA with 5'RACE template switching, a step that put in a universal primer site and UMIs. MiXCR, applied by TCRdb to the 5' RACE reads, yields one record per CDR3 protein. Of 100,000 to 150,000 distinct CDR3 sequences in the sample, around 15% are singletons; the top ten hold around 40%. The chain is built from TRBV7-9 and TRBJ2-4; D perhaps matches TRBD2 (5 bases). This clonotype was sampled from a man younger than 35 who received the YFV17D yellow fever vaccine. The source material was CD8+ T cells sorted from PBMCs, sampled 5 days after the yellow fever booster vaccination. Here the CDR3 DNA reads TGTGCCAGCAGCCCTTCTCGGGGATCTTCCAAAAACATTCAGTACTTC. It yields the protein CASSPSRGSSKNIQYF.